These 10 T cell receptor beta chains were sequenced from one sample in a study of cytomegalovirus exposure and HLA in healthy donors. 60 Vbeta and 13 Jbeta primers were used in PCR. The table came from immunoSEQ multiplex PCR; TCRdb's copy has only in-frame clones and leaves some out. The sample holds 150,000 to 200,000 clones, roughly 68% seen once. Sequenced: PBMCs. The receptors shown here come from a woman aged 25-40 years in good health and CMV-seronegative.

The CDR3 is CASSPTPLQDGVTGELFF. For the CDR3, the DNA is TGTGCCAGCAGTCCCACCCCCTTACAGGATGGGGTCACCGGGGAGCTGTTTTTT. The J gene is TRBJ2-2, the V gene TRBV27; possible D gene TRBD1, 5 bases. Germline values: CDR1 MNHEY, CDR2 SMNVEV (reference sequence). V was shortened by 5 bases and J by 4 bases, with 23 bases between the two germline ends. This CDR3 has 18 residues.

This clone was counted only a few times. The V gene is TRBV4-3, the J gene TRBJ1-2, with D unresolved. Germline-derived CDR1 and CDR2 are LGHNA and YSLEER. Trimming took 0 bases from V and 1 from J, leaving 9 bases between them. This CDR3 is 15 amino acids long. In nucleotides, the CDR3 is TGCGCCAGCAGCCAAGATCACGGCGGTAACTATGGCTACACCTTC. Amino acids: CASSQDHGGNYGYTF.

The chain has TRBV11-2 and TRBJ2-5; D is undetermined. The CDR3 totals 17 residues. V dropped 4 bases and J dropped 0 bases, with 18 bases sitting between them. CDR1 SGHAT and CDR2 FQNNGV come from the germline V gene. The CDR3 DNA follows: TGTGCCAGCAGCTCTATCTTCTCCATGCCCGACCAAGAGACCCAGTACTTC. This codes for CASSSIFSMPDQETQYF.

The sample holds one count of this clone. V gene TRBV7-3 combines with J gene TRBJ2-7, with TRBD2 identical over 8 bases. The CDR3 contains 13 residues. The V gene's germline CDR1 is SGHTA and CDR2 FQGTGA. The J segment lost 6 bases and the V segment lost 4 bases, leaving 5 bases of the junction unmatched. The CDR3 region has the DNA TGTGCCAGCAGCTCGACGGGAGGGACCGAGCAGTACTTC. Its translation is CASSSTGGTEQYF.

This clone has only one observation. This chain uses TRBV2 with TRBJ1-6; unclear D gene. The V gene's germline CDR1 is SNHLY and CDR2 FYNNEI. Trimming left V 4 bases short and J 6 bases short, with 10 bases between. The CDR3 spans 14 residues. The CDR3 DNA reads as TGTGCCAGCAGTGGGGCAGAATTTAATTCACCCCTCCACTTT. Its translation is CASSGAEFNSPLHF.

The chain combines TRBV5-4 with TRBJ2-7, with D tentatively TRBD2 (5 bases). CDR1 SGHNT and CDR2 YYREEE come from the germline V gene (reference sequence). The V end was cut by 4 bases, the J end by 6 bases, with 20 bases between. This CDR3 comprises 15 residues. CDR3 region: CASSTDSGVFSEQYF. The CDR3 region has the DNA TGTGCCAGCAGCACCGACTCCGGGGTGTTCTCCGAGCAGTACTTC. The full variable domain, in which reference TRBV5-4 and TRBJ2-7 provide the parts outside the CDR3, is ETGVTQSPTHLIKTRGQQVTLRCSSQSGHNTVSWYQQALGQGPQFIFQYYREEENGRGNFPPRFSGLQFPNYSSELNVNALELDDSALYLCASSTDSGVFSEQYFGPGTRLTVT.

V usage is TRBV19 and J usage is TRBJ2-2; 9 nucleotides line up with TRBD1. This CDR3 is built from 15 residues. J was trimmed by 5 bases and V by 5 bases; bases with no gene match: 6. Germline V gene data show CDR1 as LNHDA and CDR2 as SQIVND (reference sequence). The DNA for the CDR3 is TGTGCCAGTAGTTCTGGACAGGGGTTTACCGGGGAGCTGTTTTTT. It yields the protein CASSSGQGFTGELFF. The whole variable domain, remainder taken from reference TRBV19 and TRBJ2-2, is DGGITQSPKYLFRKEGQNVTLSCEQNLNHDAMYWYRQDPGQGLRLIYYSQIVNDFQKGDIAEGYSVSREKKESFPLTVTSAQKNPTAFYLCASSSGQGFTGELFFGEGSRLTVL.

For the CDR3, the DNA is TGCAGCGTTTCCCGGGGGAGGGACACTGAAGCTTTCTTT. Its translation is CSVSRGRDTEAFF. The rearrangement uses TRBV29-1 and TRBJ1-1; weak D call: TRBD1 (5 bases). The length of the CDR3 is 13 residues. Germline V gene sequence: CDR1 SQVTM, CDR2 ANQGSEA. With 5 bases removed from V and 3 bases from J, the gap between germline ends came to 13 bases. The whole variable domain, filled in from reference TRBV29-1 and TRBJ1-1, reads SAVISQKPSRDICQRGTSLTIQCQVDSQVTMMFWYRQQPGQSLTLIATANQGSEATYESGFVIDKFPISRPNLTFSTLTVSNMSPEDSSIYLCSVSRGRDTEAFFGQGTRLTVV.

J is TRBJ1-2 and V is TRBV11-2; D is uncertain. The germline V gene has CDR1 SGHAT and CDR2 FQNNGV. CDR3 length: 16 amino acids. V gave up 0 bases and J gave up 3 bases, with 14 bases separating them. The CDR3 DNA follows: TGTGCCAGCAGCTTAGATGGAGGAGCTGGACACTATGGCTACACCTTC. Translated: CASSLDGGAGHYGYTF.

CDR3 DNA sequence: TGTGCCAGCAGCGTTCAGGGTTTCTCCTACAATGAGCAGTTCTTC. It specifies CASSVQGFSYNEQFF. The chain is built from TRBV7-3 and TRBJ2-1, with D tentatively TRBD1 (5 bases). The CDR3 is 15 amino acids. V was shortened by 5 bases and J by 0 bases, with 11 bases between the two germline ends. In germline, CDR1 is SGHTA, CDR2 FQGTGA.